A single sample gave rise to the 26 T cell receptor beta chains below, sequenced in a study of T cells in Graves' hyperthyroidism and ophthalmopathy. Regions amplified from RNA transcripts were the TCR beta CDR3 regions. The HTBI primer set drove a first-round RT-PCR of the TCR CDR3. TCRdb re-called the multiplex PCR reads with MiXCR, one entry per CDR3 protein. Among about 290,000 distinct CDR3 sequences listed, roughly 13% were seen once. Sequencing was performed on blood. The source is a woman aged 30 to 39 with Graves' hyperthyroidism that later progressed to Graves' ophthalmopathy.

This clonotype came up a few times. The chain has TRBV6-1 and TRBJ2-1, with 7 bases identical to TRBD1. The germline V gene encodes CDR1 MNHNS and CDR2 SASEGT. This CDR3 is 12 amino acids long. The ends lost 6 bases at V and 14 bases at J; junction bases unmatched: 10. The DNA of the CDR3 is TGTGCCAGCAGCAGCGGAAGGGGGCGGGAGTTCTTC. It is translated as CASSSGRGREFF.

This clonotype was seen ten or more times. The chain carries TRBV7-9 and TRBJ2-2, with 8 bases identical to TRBD1. The CDR3 length is 14 residues. Germline values: CDR1 SEHNR, CDR2 FQNEAQ (reference sequence). V was clipped by 5 bases and J by 7 bases; unmatched bases: 6. The CDR3 DNA sequence: TGTGCCAGCAGCATGCGACAGGGGAGCGGGGAGCTGTTTTTT. Encoded protein: CASSMRQGSGELFF.

In its sample, this clonotype was seen many times. This chain connects TRBV12-3 or TRBV12-4 to TRBJ2-5; 7 nucleotides line up with TRBD2. The CDR3 spans 15 residues. Trimming took 6 bases from V and 5 from J; bases not matched to a gene: 12. For the CDR3, the DNA is TGTGCCAGCAGCCATTTAGCGGGCGGTGTGGAGACCCAGTACTTC. Its translation is CASSHLAGGVETQYF.

Only a few counts were recorded for this clonotype. The rearrangement uses TRBV19 and TRBJ2-1; possibly TRBD1 or TRBD2 for D (5 bases each). The V gene lost 4 bases and the J gene lost 1 base, with 8 bases spanning the gap. The CDR3 extends over 14 amino acids. CDR1 and CDR2 (germline): LNHDA, SQIVND (reference sequence). In nucleotides, the CDR3 is TGTGCCAGTAGTACAGGGACGTCCTACAATGAGCAGTTCTTC. Protein product: CASSTGTSYNEQFF.

In the case of this clonotype: This could be a read error, since a much larger clone is one nucleotide away. The V and J genes are TRBV20-1 and TRBJ1-6; 7 bases are shared with TRBD1. V lost 6 bases and J lost 3; bases outside the gene matches: 14. CDR1 DFQATT and CDR2 SNEGSKA come from the germline V gene (reference sequence). The CDR3 is made up of 17 amino acids. CDR3: CSAPTGTVSYYNSPLHF. CDR3 DNA: TGCAGTGCCCCGACCGGGACAGTCAGCTACTATAATTCACCCCTCCACTTT.

This clonotype showed up just a few times. This chain links TRBV6-1 with TRBJ1-6; no firm D call. This CDR3 has 14 amino acids. Germline CDR1 is MNHNS and CDR2 is SASEGT. Trimming cost V 6 bases and J 3 bases, with 9 bases left between them. Written as DNA, the CDR3 is TGTGCCAGCAGGCCCATCGACTATAATTCACCCCTCCACTTT. Translation: CASRPIDYNSPLHF.

There are a few counts of this clonotype. This sequence joins TRBV6-1 and TRBJ2-3; 12 nucleotides align to TRBD2. Looked up from germline, CDR1 is MNHNS and CDR2 is SASEGT. The V segment lost 2 bases and the J segment 2 bases; nucleotides outside the gene matches: 5. The CDR3 contains 17 residues. The CDR3 loop reads CASSETTSGSFTDTQYF. The CDR3 nucleotides are TGTGCCAGCAGTGAAACGACTAGCGGGAGTTTCACAGATACGCAGTATTTT.

The table lists this clonotype with a few counts. CDR3 loop: CASSLNWGSGTGELFF. Written as DNA, the CDR3 is TGCGCCAGCAGCTTGAACTGGGGGTCTGGCACCGGGGAGCTGTTTTTT. V is TRBV5-1 and J is TRBJ2-2; TRBD1 or TRBD2 may be the D gene (5 bases each). The CDR3 is 16 amino acids. V was cut by 1 base and J by 4 bases, with 14 bases left in between. The germline V gene encodes CDR1 SGHRS and CDR2 YFSETQ.

This clonotype has at least ten counts. This sequence joins TRBV9 and TRBJ1-2, with D possibly matching TRBD1 (5 bases). Germline CDR1 is SGDLS and CDR2 is YYNGEE. V was pared by 3 bases and J by 4 bases, with 13 bases between. The CDR3 loop spans 14 amino acids. The CDR3 reads CASSAEGGTYGYTF. The CDR3 DNA reads TGTGCCAGCAGCGCGGAGGGAGGGACCTATGGCTACACCTTC.

Worth noting for this clonotype: An end of the junction does not agree with germline; a read error may underlie this. The V call is TRBV6-2 or TRBV6-3, the J call TRBJ1-1, with 8 bases fitting TRBD1. In germline, CDR1 is MNHEY, CDR2 SVGEGT. The CDR3 has 17 residues. CDR3 amino acids: CVSSYVAQGALNTEAFF. The CDR3 bases are TGTGTCAGCAGTTATGTGGCGCAGGGGGCCTTGAACACTGAAGCTTTCTTT.

This clonotype was counted ten times or more. The chain couples TRBV15 to TRBJ1-1; a possible D gene is TRBD1 (5 bases). Germline V lookup: CDR1 LNHNV, CDR2 YYDKDF (reference sequence). V was cut by 0 bases and J by 0 bases, with 8 bases left in between. The CDR3 sequence is 15 residues long. CDR3 region: CATSRDRGLNTEAFF. The CDR3 bases are TGTGCCACCAGCAGAGATCGGGGCCTGAACACTGAAGCTTTCTTT.

This clonotype has at least ten counts. This chain connects TRBV7-2 to TRBJ1-5; unclear D gene. This CDR3 is 13 amino acids long. The germline CDR1 and CDR2 sequences are SGHTA and FQGNSA. V lost 1 base and J 5 bases, leaving 6 bases between the germline ends. The chain's CDR3 is CASSLVDDQPQHF. The CDR3 DNA reads TGTGCCAGCAGCTTAGTGGATGATCAGCCCCAGCATTTT.

This clonotype was found many times. J is TRBJ2-3 and V is TRBV13, with 7 bases fitting TRBD2. The germline gives CDR1 PRHDT, CDR2 FYEKMQ (reference sequence). This CDR3 region has 13 residues. Trimming removed 2 bases from V and 8 bases from J; junction bases left unmatched: 4. As DNA, the CDR3 is TGTGCCAGCAGCTTATTGGGGGAGGGTACGCAGTATTTT. Its translation: CASSLLGEGTQYF.

This clonotype was seen a few times. V and J are TRBV6-2 or TRBV6-3 and TRBJ2-7; D gene ambiguous. The V end lost 3 bases, the J end lost 2 bases, and 14 bases lay between the germline ends. Germline lookup yields CDR1 MNHEY and CDR2 SVGEGT. The CDR3 runs 15 residues. This CDR3 is CASSYRGLPPYEQYF. The CDR3 DNA follows: TGTGCCAGCAGTTATCGTGGGCTGCCCCCCTACGAGCAGTACTTC.

This chain links TRBV19 with TRBJ1-3; TRBD1 is a possible D gene (5 bases). Germline V gene data show CDR1 as LNHDA and CDR2 as SQIVND (reference sequence). V dropped 6 bases and J dropped 4 bases, with 16 bases sitting between them. The CDR3 totals 15 residues. CDR3 bases: TGTGCCAGTAGCGCGCAAAGGGGCTTAGGAAACACCATATATTTT. It encodes CASSAQRGLGNTIYF.

This clonotype was picked up many times. For the CDR3, the DNA is TGCAGTGCCCTCTTTGTACGGCCGGACGAGCAGTACTTC. This gives the protein CSALFVRPDEQYF. V gene TRBV20-1 combines with J gene TRBJ2-7, with D uncertain. The ends were cut back, 6 bases at V and 5 bases at J, with 17 bases in the middle. This CDR3 spans 13 amino acids. Germline values: CDR1 DFQATT, CDR2 SNEGSKA (reference sequence).

Ten or more counts support this clonotype. The gene calls are TRBV18 and TRBJ2-1, with 11 bases matching TRBD2. Germline V gene sequence: CDR1 KGHSH, CDR2 LQKENI. The CDR3 sequence is 15 residues long. The V gene end was trimmed by 5 bases and the J gene end by 7 bases; junction bases not matched to a gene: 7. CDR3: CASSVLAGGSNEQFF. The CDR3 nucleotides read TGTGCCAGCTCAGTTCTAGCGGGAGGTTCGAATGAGCAGTTCTTC.

V gene TRBV20-1 combines with J gene TRBJ2-1, with a weak D call TRBD1 (6 bases). CDR1 is DFQATT, CDR2 SNEGSKA, per germline (reference sequence). V was clipped by 5 bases and J by 6 bases, with 20 bases between them. The CDR3 runs 15 residues. Written as DNA, the CDR3 is TGCAGTGCTCGATCCAACCCGACAGGATTCAATGAGCAGTTCTTC. Residues: CSARSNPTGFNEQFF.

This chain links TRBV4-2 with TRBJ2-1; the match to TRBD2 covers 10 bases. The CDR3 is 17 residues long. CDR1 is LGHNA and CDR2 is YNFKEQ in the germline V gene. Germline trimming cut 4 bases from V and 6 bases from J; bases unmatched to any gene: 12. This chain's CDR3 is CASSREEGLAGANEQFF. CDR3 coding DNA: TGTGCCAGCAGCCGGGAAGAAGGGCTAGCGGGAGCCAATGAGCAGTTCTTC.

The gene calls are TRBV20-1 and TRBJ2-1; perhaps D is TRBD1 or TRBD2 (6 bases each). Germline CDR1 DFQATT, CDR2 SNEGSKA (reference sequence). Trimming pared 6 bases from V and 14 bases from J, leaving 23 bases between. This CDR3 spans 13 amino acids. Here the CDR3 DNA reads TGCAGTGCCCCCCAAGGGGGGCGGGATCGGGAGTTCTTC. It specifies CSAPQGGRDREFF.

The V call is TRBV10-3, the J call TRBJ2-4, with 7 bases lining up with TRBD2. Germline V gene data show CDR1 as ENHRY and CDR2 as SYGVKD. Unmatched junction bases numbered 9, after V lost 2 bases and J lost 8 bases. CDR3 length: 15 residues. The CDR3 region has the DNA TGTGCCATCAGTGAGGGGGCGGGAGCTTCAGACATTCAGTACTTC. Translation gives CAISEGAGASDIQYF.

This clonotype was seen more than once but under ten times. This chain links TRBV5-6 with TRBJ2-7, with D maybe TRBD2 (7 bases). The CDR3 covers 14 residues. Germline CDR1 reads SGHDT; CDR2 reads YYEEEE. The V end lost 0 bases, the J end lost 6 bases, and 13 bases lay between the germline ends. The CDR3 reads CASSLVQGGGEQYF. In DNA form, the CDR3 reads TGTGCCAGCAGCTTGGTACAGGGAGGGGGCGAGCAGTACTTC. Combining the CDR3 with reference TRBV5-6 and TRBJ2-7 gives the whole variable domain DAGVTQSPTHLIKTRGQQVTLRCSPKSGHDTVSWYQQALGQGPQFIFQYYEEEERQRGNFPDRFSGHQFPNYSSELNVNALLLGDSALYLCASSLVQGGGEQYFGPGTRLTVT.

Ten or more counts support this clonotype. This chain links TRBV28 with TRBJ2-5, with no clear D. Trimming pared 11 bases from V and 2 bases from J, leaving 15 bases between. The V gene's germline CDR1 is MDHEN and CDR2 SYDVKM. CDR3 length: 13 residues. CDR3: CAPCGGTQETQYF. The CDR3, as DNA: TGTGCCCCCTGCGGCGGAACTCAAGAGACCCAGTACTTC.

The V gene is TRBV4-2, the J gene TRBJ2-3, with 13 bases lining up with TRBD2. The CDR3 is 19 amino acids. CDR1 and CDR2 from the germline V gene are LGHNA and YNFKEQ. Trimming removed 1 base from V and 0 bases from J; junction bases left unmatched: 7. In DNA, the CDR3 is TGTGCCAGCAGCCAAGGGACTAGCGGGGGTCTTGCTAGCACAGATACGCAGTATTTT. Translated, it gives CASSQGTSGGLASTDTQYF.

The chain recombines TRBV20-1 with TRBJ1-2, with TRBD1 matching over 9 bases. CDR1 is DFQATT, CDR2 SNEGSKA, per germline (reference sequence). Trimming removed 3 bases from V and 7 bases from J; junction bases left unmatched: 9. There are 14 residues in the CDR3. The CDR3 DNA reads TGCAGTGCTAGGGGGACAGGGAACGTGGGTGGCTACACCTTC. This codes for CSARGTGNVGGYTF.

This clonotype has ten or more counts. V is TRBV6-2 or TRBV6-3 and J is TRBJ2-5; 7 nucleotides line up with TRBD2. The V gene end was trimmed by 5 bases and the J gene end by 3 bases; junction bases not matched to a gene: 18. The CDR3 is 18 amino acids. Looked up from germline, CDR1 is MNHEY and CDR2 is SVGEGT. This chain's CDR3 is CASSNLSGFLAEEETQYF. The DNA of the CDR3 is TGTGCCAGCAGTAATTTATCCGGATTCCTAGCGGAGGAAGAGACCCAGTACTTC.